The 22 T cell receptor beta chains presented below share a single source sample, sequenced in a study of regulatory T cells in long-lasting Graves disease. The time point here: newly diagnosed GD, antithyroid drugs for less than 3 months. From PBMCs, RNA was extracted and then used to make the TCR library. Building the TCR beta libraries relied on iRepertoire HTBI primers, and CDR3 regions underwent Arm-PCR. One entry per CDR3 protein results from TCRdb running MiXCR on the multiplex PCR reads. The table shows fewer than 350,000 distinct CDR3 sequences, with about a sixth occurring only once. Sequencing was performed on peripheral blood mononuclear cells (PBMCs), taken at new diagnosis, from a patient treated with antithyroid drugs. Source of these receptors: a female donor with Graves disease.

About this clonotype: A single base separates this from a much larger clone, so it may be a read error. CDR3 in amino acids: CASSHGPGLPPAYEQYF. The CDR3, as DNA: TGTGCCAGCAGCCACGGTCCAGGGCTTCCCCCTGCCTACGAGCAGTACTTC. The genes are TRBV14 and TRBJ2-7; D is possibly TRBD1 (5 bases). Germline assignment: CDR1 SGHDN and CDR2 FVKESK. This CDR3 is 17 amino acids long. Trimming removed 3 bases from V and 2 bases from J, with 20 bases in between.

This clonotype was seen a few times. V usage is TRBV5-8 and J usage is TRBJ1-6, with 9 bases that match TRBD1. CDR1 SGHTS and CDR2 YDEGEE come from the germline V gene. Germline trimming cut 4 bases from V and 6 bases from J; bases unmatched to any gene: 8. This CDR3 has 16 residues. This chain's CDR3 is CASSRLGQGFNSPLHF. CDR3 in DNA: TGTGCCAGCAGCCGACTGGGACAGGGTTTTAATTCACCCCTCCACTTT.

This clonotype was detected ten times or more. This sequence joins TRBV20-1 and TRBJ2-5; maybe TRBD1 (6 bases). The length of the CDR3 is 14 residues. The germline gives CDR1 DFQATT, CDR2 SNEGSKA (reference sequence). Trimming took 0 bases from V and 4 from J, leaving 12 bases between them. CDR3 coding DNA: TGCAGTGCTAGAGATGAGGGCAGGGGAGAGACCCAGTACTTC. The encoded protein is CSARDEGRGETQYF.

This clonotype was seen repeatedly, ten times or more. The V gene is TRBV6-1, the J gene TRBJ2-1; TRBD1 matches 10 bases. Germline V gene data show CDR1 as MNHNS and CDR2 as SASEGT. Losses at the gene ends were 5 bases for V and 3 bases for J; bases not matched to a gene: 4. This CDR3 has 15 amino acids. CDR3 sequence (DNA): TGTGCCAGCAGTCGGGGACAGGGGATCTACAATGAGCAGTTCTTC. Amino acids: CASSRGQGIYNEQFF.

This clonotype appeared many times. The rearrangement links TRBV27 to TRBJ2-1; 12 nucleotides match TRBD2. CDR1 is MNHEY and CDR2 is SMNVEV in the germline V gene (reference sequence). The CDR3 has 16 residues. The ends lost 1 base at V and 10 bases at J; junction bases unmatched: 8. The CDR3 DNA follows: TGTGCCAGCAGTTTATGGTTGACTAGCGGGAGAGGAGAGCAGTTCTTC. Translating gives CASSLWLTSGRGEQFF.

This clonotype occurred many times. The gene calls are TRBV24-1 and TRBJ1-2; TRBD1 is a possible D gene (5 bases). The germline CDR1 and CDR2 sequences are KGHDR and SFDVKD. The CDR3 totals 13 residues. Trimming pared 0 bases from V and 8 bases from J, leaving 9 bases between. CDR3 in DNA: TGTGCCACCAGTGATTTGCCTCACAGGGGCTACACCTTC. This encodes CATSDLPHRGYTF.

This clonotype was recorded a few times. V usage is TRBV6-1 and J usage is TRBJ2-1; D is unresolved. The length of the CDR3 is 12 residues. Trimming took 2 bases from V and 5 from J, leaving 4 bases between them. The V gene's germline CDR1 is MNHNS and CDR2 SASEGT. DNA for the CDR3: TGTGCCAGCAGTGAACGCGACAATGAGCAGTTCTTC. Its protein is CASSERDNEQFF.

This clonotype was seen repeatedly, ten times or more. J is TRBJ2-2 and V is TRBV29-1; no definite D call. Germline-derived CDR1 and CDR2 are SQVTM and ANQGSEA. Trimming shortened V by 5 bases and J by 5 bases, and 9 bases separated the two germline ends. The CDR3 has 12 amino acids. The CDR3 nucleotides read TGCAGCGTTCTGCCTGGGACCGGGGAGCTGTTTTTT. Its protein is CSVLPGTGELFF.

This clonotype was observed at least ten times. The chain employs TRBV11-2 and TRBJ1-1; tentative D call: TRBD1 (5 bases). V was clipped by 1 base and J by 1 base, with 10 bases between them. This CDR3 has 15 residues. Germline assignment: CDR1 SGHAT and CDR2 FQNNGV. The CDR3: CASSLGDRPNTEAFF. CDR3 coding DNA: TGTGCCAGCAGCTTAGGCGACAGACCGAACACTGAAGCTTTCTTT.

This clonotype occurred many times. The gene calls are TRBV7-8 and TRBJ2-1; 12 bases fit TRBD2. This CDR3 is 15 amino acids long. Looked up from germline, CDR1 is SGHVS and CDR2 is FQNEAQ. After removal of 5 bases from V and 4 bases from J, the junction contained 3 bases not matched to a gene. The CDR3 region has the DNA TGTGCCAGCAGCCATGGACTAGCGGGGTACAATGAGCAGTTCTTC. Translated: CASSHGLAGYNEQFF.

This clonotype was seen ten or more times. This sequence joins TRBV11-3 and TRBJ1-1, with D perhaps TRBD1 (5 bases). CDR1 SGHNT and CDR2 YENEEA come from the germline V gene. V was shortened by 5 bases and J by 11 bases, with 15 bases between the two germline ends. The CDR3 is 12 amino acids. The CDR3 region has the DNA TGTGCCAGCAGCCCCTACACAGGCCAGGCTTTCTTT. Translated, it gives CASSPYTGQAFF.

This clonotype was found a few times. This may be a read error: a much more frequent sequence differs by one nucleotide. In nucleotides, the CDR3 is TGTGCCAGCAGCGTAGCCAGGGGGCCGGGTGAGCAGTTCTTC. Translated, it gives CASSVARGPGEQFF. This chain connects TRBV7-2 to TRBJ2-1; TRBD1 agrees at 8 bases. Germline lookup yields CDR1 SGHTA and CDR2 FQGNSA. The CDR3 is made up of 14 amino acids. Using reference TRBV7-2 and TRBJ2-1 for the parts outside the CDR3, the full variable domain is GAGVSQSPSNKVTEKGKDVELRCDPISGHTALYWYRQSLGQGLEFLIYFQGNSAPDKSGLPSDRFSAERTGGSVSTLTIQRTQQEDSAVYLCASSVARGPGEQFFGPGTRLTVL.

This clonotype was detected ten times or more. This sequence joins TRBV6-5 and TRBJ2-7; TRBD2 is a possible D gene (6 bases). With 4 bases removed from V and 6 bases from J, the gap between germline ends came to 19 bases. The CDR3 runs 15 residues. Germline assignment: CDR1 MNHEY and CDR2 SVGAGI. CDR3 DNA: TGTGCCAGCAGTTCGGGACTCACAACCATCTCCGAGCAGTACTTC. It encodes CASSSGLTTISEQYF.

This clonotype was seen a few times. V and J are TRBV27 and TRBJ2-3, with D possibly TRBD2 on 6 matching bases. Per germline, CDR1 MNHEY and CDR2 SMNVEV (reference sequence). The CDR3 extends over 17 amino acids. V was clipped by 4 bases and J by 1 base, with 18 bases between them. The CDR3 sequence: CASSSILPGLGTDTQYF. DNA for the CDR3: TGTGCCAGCAGTTCAATCCTCCCGGGACTGGGCACAGATACGCAGTATTTT.

The sample holds many counts of this clonotype. The rearrangement links TRBV20-1 to TRBJ2-5, with TRBD1 matching 8 bases. Germline V CDR1 and CDR2: DFQATT, SNEGSKA (reference sequence). With 1 base clipped from V and 4 bases from J, the junction kept 8 bases outside the gene matches. CDR3 length: 15 residues. The CDR3 bases are TGCAGTGCTAGAGGGAGACAGGGGCTGGGAGAGACCCAGTACTTC. It is translated as CSARGRQGLGETQYF.

This clonotype was detected ten times or more. V usage is TRBV28 and J usage is TRBJ2-3; 7 bases are a match to TRBD1. Germline assignment: CDR1 MDHEN and CDR2 SYDVKM. This CDR3 has 16 residues. J was trimmed by 0 bases and V by 5 bases; bases with no gene match: 8. The CDR3 nucleotides read TGTGCCAGCAGTACCGAGACAGGGTTCAGCACAGATACGCAGTATTTT. The encoded protein is CASSTETGFSTDTQYF.

This clonotype was recorded at least ten times. The chain recombines TRBV6-5 with TRBJ2-7; weak D call: TRBD2 (6 bases). This CDR3 has 15 amino acids. Trimming took 2 bases from V and 2 from J, leaving 13 bases between them. Germline loops: CDR1 MNHEY, CDR2 SVGAGI. The CDR3 DNA is TGTGCCAGCAGTTACATGGGACTGGACCCCTACGAGCAGTACTTC. Protein: CASSYMGLDPYEQYF.

The rearrangement links TRBV7-6 to TRBJ1-4; D is perhaps TRBD1 (5 bases). Trimming cost V 1 base and J 0 bases, with 12 bases left between them. The germline CDR1 and CDR2 sequences are SGHVS and FNYEAQ. There are 17 residues in the CDR3. The CDR3 nucleotides are TGTGCCAGCAGCTTAGGCGCAGGGACCGCAACTAATGAAAAACTGTTTTTT. Translated, it gives CASSLGAGTATNEKLFF.

V gene TRBV10-3 combines with J gene TRBJ1-2, with D perhaps matching TRBD1 (6 bases). CDR3 length: 13 amino acids. Germline V gene lookup returns CDR1 ENHRY and CDR2 SYGVKD. Between the trimmed V and J ends, which lost 3 bases and 8 bases, there was a span of 13 bases. The CDR3 region has the DNA TGTGCCATCAGTGATAGAGGGGGGCAGGGCTACACCTTC. Protein: CAISDRGGQGYTF.

The table lists this clonotype with a few counts. The chain uses TRBV5-1 and TRBJ1-2; 9 nucleotides match TRBD1. Germline loops: CDR1 SGHRS, CDR2 YFSETQ. This CDR3 is built from 14 residues. J lost 2 bases, V lost 3 bases, and 2 bases had no gene match. The DNA for the CDR3 is TGCGCCAGCAGCTCCGGGACAGGGAACTATGGCTACACCTTC. Encoded protein: CASSSGTGNYGYTF.

The chain links TRBV7-6 to TRBJ1-1; D gene uncertain. The CDR3 totals 13 residues. Germline-derived CDR1 and CDR2 are SGHVS and FNYEAQ. The V gene lost 5 bases and the J gene lost 5 bases, with 12 bases spanning the gap. For the CDR3, the DNA is TGTGCCAGCAGCCCCCTACAAGGGACTGAAGCTTTCTTT. This gives the protein CASSPLQGTEAFF. Variable domain in full (rest from reference TRBV7-6 and TRBJ1-1): GAGVSQSPRYKVTKRGQDVALRCDPISGHVSLYWYRQALGQGPEFLTYFNYEAQQDKSGLPNDRFSAERPEGSISTLTIQRTEQRDSAMYRCASSPLQGTEAFFGQGTRLTVV.

This clonotype was observed many times. V and J are TRBV27 and TRBJ2-3; D is unresolved. In germline, CDR1 is MNHEY, CDR2 SMNVEV (reference sequence). This CDR3 is 11 amino acids long. Trimming removed 7 bases from V and 7 bases from J, with 9 bases in between. CDR3 residues: CASNGVNTQYF. The CDR3 DNA follows: TGTGCCAGCAATGGGGTCAATACGCAGTATTTT.